One and the same sample provided the 4 T cell receptor beta chains below, sequenced in a study of glioma-infiltrating T cells after dendritic cell vaccination. Indicated time point: after dendritic cell vaccination, including at tumor progression/relapse. Profiling relied on immunoSEQ multiplex PCR, and the TCRdb table lists in-frame clones only, not all of them. The table includes about 91,000 clones, 75% to 85% detected once. This material consisted of blood, taken after dendritic cell vaccination. The origin of the receptors is a human donor with glioblastoma.

This chain links TRBV5-1 with TRBJ2-4, with 9 bases identical to TRBD2. The germline V gene encodes CDR1 SGHRS and CDR2 YFSETQ. The J segment lost 14 bases and the V segment lost 0 bases, leaving 6 bases of the junction unmatched. The length of the CDR3 is 13 residues. The CDR3 bases are TGCGCCAGCAGCTTGGCTGCTAGCGGGATCGAGTACTTC. Amino acid sequence: CASSLAASGIEYF. The full variable domain, its missing parts supplied by reference TRBV5-1 and TRBJ2-4, is KAGVTQTPRYLIKTRGQQVTLSCSPISGHRSVSWYQQTPGQGLQFLFEYFSETQRNKGNFPGRFSGRQFSNSRSEMNVSTLELGDSALYLCASSLAASGIEYFGAGTRLSVL.

The V gene is TRBV30, the J gene TRBJ2-7; D is unclear. This CDR3 has 11 amino acids. Germline V gene sequence: CDR1 GTSNPN, CDR2 SVGIG (reference sequence). Trimming took off 2 bases at V and 3 bases at J, with 5 bases between the two ends. The CDR3 loop reads CAWSLGYEQYV. DNA of the CDR3: TGTGCCTGGAGTTTGGGCTACGAGCAGTACGTC.

The chain recombines TRBV6-5 with TRBJ2-3; 9 bases align to TRBD1. V lost 5 bases to trimming and J lost 0 bases; unmatched junction nucleotides: 3. In germline, CDR1 is MNHEY, CDR2 SVGAGI. The CDR3 covers 15 residues. The CDR3 sequence is CASSAQGASTDTQYF. CDR3 bases: TGTGCCAGCAGTGCACAGGGGGCCAGCACAGATACGCAGTATTTT.

V is TRBV5-1 and J is TRBJ2-1; 8 bases are shared with TRBD2. The CDR3 spans 15 residues. The V gene end was trimmed by 0 bases and the J gene end by 3 bases; junction bases not matched to a gene: 2. Germline V gene lookup returns CDR1 SGHRS and CDR2 YFSETQ. Here the CDR3 DNA reads TGCGCCAGCAGCTTGGCGGGAGGGGACTACAATGAGCAGTTCTTC. Translating it yields CASSLAGGDYNEQFF.